A single sample gave rise to the 15 T cell receptor beta chains below, sequenced in a study of shared clonotypes between healthy human individuals. The naive CD8 fraction comprised CD45RO-negative cells positively selected for CCR7 and excluded terminally differentiated effector memory CD45RA+ cells. Some clones are missing from TCRdb's copy, which holds only in-frame ones; the method was immunoSEQ multiplex PCR. The sample lists about 680,000 clones; 92% were seen once. The sample consisted of naive CD8+ T cells sorted from blood. All receptors come from a man aged 25 to 45 in good health.

The V call is TRBV27, the J call TRBJ2-5; D is unclear. Trimming shortened V by 5 bases and J by 4 bases, and 17 bases separated the two germline ends. The CDR3 extends over 15 amino acids. Germline V gene data show CDR1 as MNHEY and CDR2 as SMNVEV (reference sequence). The chain's CDR3 is CASSPVSLVGETQYF. CDR3 nucleotides: TGTGCCAGCAGTCCCGTTTCTCTAGTTGGAGAGACCCAGTACTTC.

The J gene is TRBJ2-3, the V gene TRBV7-9; 8 bases line up with TRBD1. The CDR3 spans 16 residues. Trimming removed 5 bases from V and 1 base from J; junction bases left unmatched: 8. Germline V gives CDR1 SEHNR, CDR2 FQNEAQ (reference sequence). The CDR3 sequence: CASSARTGKRTDTQYF. CDR3 nucleotides: TGTGCCAGCAGCGCCAGGACAGGGAAACGCACAGATACGCAGTATTTT.

This clone was counted a single time. V and J are TRBV7-9 and TRBJ2-1, with 7 positions matching TRBD2. Germline V gives CDR1 SEHNR, CDR2 FQNEAQ (reference sequence). The CDR3 runs to 15 residues. V lost 0 bases, J lost 10 bases, and 9 bases stayed unmatched. The CDR3 sequence is CASSLALELALEQFF. CDR3 in DNA: TGTGCCAGCAGCTTAGCGCTGGAACTAGCGTTAGAGCAGTTCTTC.

The CDR3 is CASSDIAYEQYF. Written as DNA, the CDR3 is TGTGCCAGCAGTGATATCGCCTACGAGCAGTACTTC. The chain recombines TRBV2 with TRBJ2-7; D remains ambiguous. Germline V gives CDR1 SNHLY, CDR2 FYNNEI. The CDR3 extends over 12 amino acids. Between the trimmed V and J ends, which lost 3 bases and 2 bases, there was a span of 5 bases.

A note on this clone: The germline gene is not matched at one end of the junction; a read error may be the cause. CDR3 bases: TGTGCCAGCAGCGAACAGGGGGAGAAAGACTTC. Its translation is CASSEQGEKDF. The V gene is TRBV2, the J gene TRBJ1-2, with 8 nucleotides matching TRBD1. Germline V gene lookup returns CDR1 SNHLY and CDR2 FYNNEI. The length of the CDR3 is 11 residues.

This chain uses TRBV7-9 with TRBJ2-7; D unclear. Germline values: CDR1 SEHNR, CDR2 FQNEAQ (reference sequence). CDR3 length: 11 residues. Trimming removed 3 bases at V and 6 bases at J, with 6 bases between. Written as DNA, the CDR3 is TGTGCCAGCAGCTTTTTGGTCGAGCAGTACTTC. This codes for CASSFLVEQYF.

The chain combines TRBV9 with TRBJ2-3; the D gene is possibly TRBD1 (6 bases). This CDR3 comprises 15 residues. Deletions cut 6 bases from V and 0 bases from J, with 14 bases between. Germline values: CDR1 SGDLS, CDR2 YYNGEE. As DNA, the CDR3 is TGTGCCAGCACCCCGGACAGCACTAGCACAGATACGCAGTATTTT. Translation gives CASTPDSTSTDTQYF.

J is TRBJ2-1 and V is TRBV2, with D hard to call. Germline assignment: CDR1 SNHLY and CDR2 FYNNEI. The CDR3 contains 13 residues. The V end was cut by 5 bases, the J end by 0 bases, with 5 bases between. CDR3 protein: CASSQNSYNEQFF. The CDR3 DNA sequence: TGTGCCAGCAGTCAAAACTCCTACAATGAGCAGTTCTTC.

The chain recombines TRBV9 with TRBJ1-1, with D tentatively TRBD1 (5 bases). V was shortened by 3 bases and J by 6 bases, with 18 bases between the two germline ends. This CDR3 has 15 residues. Per the germline V gene, CDR1 is SGDLS and CDR2 is YYNGEE. CDR3 region: CASSASLGGAAEAFF. Here the CDR3 DNA reads TGTGCCAGCAGCGCTTCCCTTGGGGGAGCGGCTGAAGCTTTCTTT.

The rearrangement joins TRBV19 to TRBJ2-1; 10 bases match TRBD2. The CDR3 covers 16 residues. V gave up 2 bases and J gave up 13 bases; unmatched junction bases: 14. Looked up from germline, CDR1 is LNHDA and CDR2 is SQIVND (reference sequence). DNA for the CDR3: TGTGCCAGTAGTATATCGTCTAGCGGGAGAGTCCAGGGACAGTTCTTC. Its protein is CASSISSSGRVQGQFF.

This chain links TRBV15 with TRBJ1-2; D may be TRBD1 (6 bases). V was clipped by 5 bases and J by 5 bases, with 15 bases between them. The germline gives CDR1 LNHNV, CDR2 YYDKDF (reference sequence). The CDR3 length is 14 residues. The CDR3: CATSRTGQLYGYTF. The CDR3 DNA is TGTGCCACCAGCCGGACCGGACAGTTATATGGCTACACCTTC.

The chain has TRBV27 and TRBJ1-2; no clear D gene. Germline assignment: CDR1 MNHEY and CDR2 SMNVEV (reference sequence). V was cut by 4 bases and J by 6 bases, with 9 bases left in between. CDR3 length: 12 residues. CDR3 bases: TGTGCCAGCAGTTCGAGAGTGGATGGCTACACCTTC. Translation gives CASSSRVDGYTF.

This sequence joins TRBV27 and TRBJ2-1; 9 nucleotides line up with TRBD2. J was trimmed by 3 bases and V by 6 bases; bases with no gene match: 12. CDR3 length: 17 residues. The germline CDR1 and CDR2 sequences are MNHEY and SMNVEV (reference sequence). This chain's CDR3 is CASSLVLAGVNYNEQFF. DNA of the CDR3: TGTGCCAGCAGCCTGGTCTTAGCGGGAGTTAACTACAATGAGCAGTTCTTC.

The chain uses TRBV19 and TRBJ2-3; the D is unclear. Germline CDR1 reads LNHDA; CDR2 reads SQIVND (reference sequence). This CDR3 region has 13 residues. V gave up 3 bases and J gave up 0 bases, with 4 bases separating them. CDR3: CASSMASTDTQYF. The CDR3, as DNA: TGTGCCAGTAGTATGGCCAGCACAGATACGCAGTATTTT.

The gene calls are TRBV5-1 and TRBJ2-7; weak D call: TRBD2 (6 bases). Trimming removed 0 bases from V and 2 bases from J, with 12 bases in between. CDR3 length: 15 amino acids. CDR1 is SGHRS, CDR2 YFSETQ, per germline. The CDR3 loop reads CASSLAGTGTYEQYF. DNA of the CDR3: TGCGCCAGCAGCTTGGCCGGGACTGGTACCTACGAGCAGTACTTC.